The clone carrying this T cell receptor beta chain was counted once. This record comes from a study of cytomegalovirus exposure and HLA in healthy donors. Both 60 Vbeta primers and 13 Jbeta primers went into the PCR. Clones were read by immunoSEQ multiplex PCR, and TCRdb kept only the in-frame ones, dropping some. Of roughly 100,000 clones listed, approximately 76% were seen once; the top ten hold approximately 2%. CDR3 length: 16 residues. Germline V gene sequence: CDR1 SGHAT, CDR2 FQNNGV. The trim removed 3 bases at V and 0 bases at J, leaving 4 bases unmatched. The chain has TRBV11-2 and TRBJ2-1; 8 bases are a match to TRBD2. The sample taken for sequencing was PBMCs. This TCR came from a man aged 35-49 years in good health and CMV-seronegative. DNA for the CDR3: TGTGCCAGCAGCTTTAAGCGGGGGAGCTCCTACAATGAGCAGTTCTTC. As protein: CASSFKRGSSYNEQFF.